This TCR beta chain is drawn from a study of CD8 T cells in Susac syndrome. For the study at large: Each patient with Susac syndrome, at the time of blood draw, was therapy-naive, on corticosteroids, or on intravenous immunoglobulin alone. Whole-study results and caveats: The CD4+ T cell repertoires, which came from Susac syndrome patients, showed no sign of clonal expansion.

Reverse transcription used roughly 0.5 to 1 ug RNA and random hexamers. A multiplex approach, immunoSEQ multiplex PCR, amplified TCR beta CDR3 across 54 Vbeta and 13 Jbeta. Each CDR3 protein is one row after TCRdb ran MiXCR on the immunoSEQ multiplex PCR reads. The sample shows roughly 150,000 distinct CDR3 sequences, 85% to 95% of them seen only once. Per the germline V gene, CDR1 is LNHDA and CDR2 is SQIVND (reference sequence). The V end lost 6 bases, the J end lost 2 bases, and 10 bases lay between the germline ends. The CDR3 contains 14 residues. Turning to this clonotype: Its antigen remains unknown.

Negative isolation yielded the CD8+ and CD4+ T cells, while FACS enriched the TEMRA cells. Specimen: CD4+ T cells from PBMCs. This rearrangement joins TRBV19 to TRBJ1-4; D unresolved. The TCR comes from a human donor with Susac syndrome. The CDR3 region has the DNA TGTGCCAGTAGCCAGATGGCGACTAATGAAAAACTGTTTTTT. It translates to CASSQMATNEKLFF.